These 27 T cell receptor beta chains came from one sample sequenced in a study of Ad26.COV2.S vaccination and SARS-CoV-2 variants. Clones were read by immunoSEQ multiplex PCR, and TCRdb kept only the in-frame ones, dropping some. The sample consists of 350,000 to 450,000 clones, roughly 84% of them appearing once. Treatment given: around 19 received Ad26.COV2.S at low or high dose, single or two shots; about five received placebo; per-sample allocation not given. It was on day 63 after the first vaccine or placebo injection that samples were taken. The source was peripheral blood, collected in a trial of Ad26.COV2.S vaccine versus placebo. The receptors here all came from a person between 18 and 59 years old who received the Ad26.COV2.S COVID-19 vaccine or a placebo.

V is TRBV5-5 and J is TRBJ2-6, with 7 nucleotides matching TRBD1. Trimming cost V 6 bases and J 2 bases; bases outside gene matches: 8. The CDR3 is 16 residues long. CDR1 SGHKS and CDR2 YYEKEE come from the germline V gene (reference sequence). CDR3 amino acids: CASTPGQLAGANVLTF. The CDR3 DNA follows: TGTGCCAGCACCCCGGGACAGCTAGCTGGGGCCAACGTCCTGACTTTC.

The rearrangement joins TRBV11-3 to TRBJ2-7; D is unresolved. With 5 bases removed from V and 2 bases from J, the gap between germline ends came to 10 bases. The length of the CDR3 is 13 residues. Germline CDR1 SGHNT, CDR2 YENEEA. In DNA form, the CDR3 reads TGTGCCAGCAGCAAAGATACAGCCTACGAGCAGTACTTC. Translating gives CASSKDTAYEQYF.

The chain has TRBV30 and TRBJ1-1, with D tentatively TRBD1 (6 bases). The germline V and J ends were trimmed by 5 bases and 6 bases, with 34 bases remaining between them. The CDR3 loop spans 19 amino acids. The germline gives CDR1 GTSNPN, CDR2 SVGIG (reference sequence). The CDR3 sequence: CAWGRGFIDSPGPVSEAFF. CDR3 nucleotide sequence: TGTGCCTGGGGTAGGGGGTTTATTGATTCCCCGGGTCCGGTATCTGAAGCTTTCTTT.

As DNA, the CDR3 is TGTGCCTGGGGCCTAGGAAAAGAGACCCAGTACTTC. It specifies CAWGLGKETQYF. The chain couples TRBV30 to TRBJ2-5, with D unclear. This CDR3 is 12 amino acids long. V was trimmed by 5 bases and J by 3 bases, leaving 10 bases between them. Germline assignment: CDR1 GTSNPN and CDR2 SVGIG (reference sequence).

The V and J genes are TRBV12-3 or TRBV12-4 and TRBJ2-2; D is unclear. This CDR3 spans 13 amino acids. V dropped 4 bases and J dropped 3 bases, with 6 bases sitting between them. CDR3 amino acids: CASSYGYTGELFF. In DNA form, the CDR3 reads TGTGCCAGCAGTTACGGTTACACCGGGGAGCTGTTTTTT.

This clone has more than one count but fewer than ten. The chain joins TRBV3-1 (or the pseudogene TRBV3-2) to TRBJ1-6; 7 nucleotides agree with TRBD1. This CDR3 is built from 15 residues. After removal of 1 base from V and 9 bases from J, the junction contained 6 bases not matched to a gene. Germline V gives CDR1 LGHDT, CDR2 YNNKEL (reference sequence). The CDR3 DNA sequence: TGTGCCAGCAGCCAAGGACAGGGTCCCATTTCACCCCTCCACTTT. It yields the protein CASSQGQGPISPLHF.

This clone came up a few times. This chain joins TRBV10-3 and TRBJ1-1; the D is unclear. The CDR3 runs to 12 residues. CDR1 is ENHRY, CDR2 SYGVKD, per germline. The germline V and J ends were trimmed by 6 bases and 1 base, with 6 bases remaining between them. The DNA of the CDR3 is TGTGCCATCAGAAGCGGGAACACTGAAGCTTTCTTT. Its protein product is CAIRSGNTEAFF.

The chain uses TRBV19 and TRBJ2-1, with D perhaps matching TRBD2 (6 bases). This CDR3 is 13 amino acids long. CDR1 is LNHDA, CDR2 SQIVND, per germline (reference sequence). V dropped 1 base and J dropped 9 bases, with 10 bases sitting between them. CDR3 nucleotides: TGTGCCAGTAGTATAGCGGGGGATCGTGAGCAGTTCTTC. Amino acids: CASSIAGDREQFF.

The chain carries TRBV20-1 and TRBJ1-2, with D perhaps TRBD1 (5 bases). Germline V CDR1 and CDR2: DFQATT, SNEGSKA (reference sequence). The CDR3 contains 13 residues. Trimming took 3 bases from V and 3 from J, leaving 11 bases between them. CDR3 coding DNA: TGCAGTGCTAGTGGGGGGACGGACTATGGCTACACCTTC. It specifies CSASGGTDYGYTF.

The V and J genes are TRBV4-1 and TRBJ2-1; possibly TRBD2 for D (6 bases). The length of the CDR3 is 14 residues. CDR1 and CDR2 (germline): MGHRA, YSYEKL. V was shortened by 4 bases and J by 7 bases, with 14 bases between the two germline ends. For the CDR3, the DNA is TGCGCCAGCAGCCCCGAGGCGGGGAGGAATGAGCAGTTCTTC. Residues: CASSPEAGRNEQFF.

This chain joins TRBV6-4 and TRBJ2-7; 7 bases fit TRBD1. The germline gives CDR1 MRHNA, CDR2 SNTAGT. Trimming took 5 bases from V and 3 from J; bases not matched to a gene: 4. The CDR3 contains 13 residues. CDR3 sequence (DNA): TGTGCCAGCAGTAGGGACAGTGGCTACGAGCAGTACTTC. Encoded protein: CASSRDSGYEQYF.

The rearrangement joins TRBV18 to TRBJ1-1; 8 bases line up with TRBD1. Germline values: CDR1 KGHSH, CDR2 LQKENI. The trim removed 3 bases at V and 4 bases at J, leaving 13 bases unmatched. The CDR3 spans 17 residues. This CDR3 reads CASSPLGQEGGRTEAFF. For the CDR3, the DNA is TGTGCCAGCTCACCTCTGGGACAGGAAGGGGGACGCACTGAAGCTTTCTTT.

J is TRBJ1-5 and V is TRBV7-6; TRBD1 matches 7 bases. J was trimmed by 7 bases and V by 4 bases; bases with no gene match: 4. The CDR3 contains 13 residues. Germline V lookup: CDR1 SGHVS, CDR2 FNYEAQ. For the CDR3, the DNA is TGTGCCAGCAGCTCTACAGGGGCCCAGCCCCAGCATTTT. As protein: CASSSTGAQPQHF.

The chain employs TRBV2 and TRBJ1-1; a weak D match, TRBD1 (6 bases). Trimming stripped 6 bases from V and 1 base from J, with 9 bases between. This CDR3 comprises 13 residues. CDR1 is SNHLY, CDR2 FYNNEI, per germline. The CDR3 DNA reads TGTGCCAGCAGGAAGGGACAGAACACTGAAGCTTTCTTT. Encoded protein: CASRKGQNTEAFF.

This clone was counted once. This chain connects TRBV30 to TRBJ1-4, with 7 bases that match TRBD1. The junction had 7 bases not matched to a gene; V was cut back by 4 bases and J by 5 bases. CDR1 and CDR2 from the germline V gene are GTSNPN and SVGIG (reference sequence). This CDR3 is built from 14 residues. The CDR3 coding sequence is TGTGCCTGGACAAGGGGGACAGCGAATGAAAAACTGTTTTTT. Residues: CAWTRGTANEKLFF.

The chain combines TRBV4-2 with TRBJ1-2; 7 bases are a match to TRBD1. Germline V CDR1 and CDR2: LGHNA, YNFKEQ. This CDR3 has 13 amino acids. The V gene end was trimmed by 1 base and the J gene end by 7 bases; junction bases not matched to a gene: 3. As DNA, the CDR3 is TGTGCCAGCAGCCAAGTCAGGGGGGCTGGCTACACCTTC. Amino acids: CASSQVRGAGYTF.

This clone was seen only once. The chain is built from TRBV5-1 and TRBJ1-1; 7 bases align to TRBD1. Germline V gene data show CDR1 as SGHRS and CDR2 as YFSETQ. Unmatched junction bases numbered 6, after V lost 4 bases and J lost 0 bases. There are 15 residues in the CDR3. The CDR3 region has the DNA TGCGCCAGCAGCCAGCCGGGACAGATGAACACTGAAGCTTTCTTT. This gives the protein CASSQPGQMNTEAFF.

The chain has TRBV7-9 and TRBJ2-2, with D possibly TRBD1 on 5 matching bases. CDR3 length: 16 amino acids. Trimming shortened V by 5 bases and J by 2 bases, and 15 bases separated the two germline ends. Per the germline V gene, CDR1 is SEHNR and CDR2 is FQNEAQ (reference sequence). The CDR3 loop reads CASSPRRQKNTGELFF. In DNA, the CDR3 is TGTGCCAGCAGCCCAAGACGACAGAAAAACACCGGGGAGCTGTTTTTT.

The rearrangement uses TRBV12-2 and TRBJ2-3; TRBD2 is the table's D call and was not checked against the DNA. TRBV12-2 is a pseudogene locus. The CDR3 is 15 amino acids. The CDR3 reads CASRLGLAGDPFQYF. CDR3 nucleotide sequence: TGTGCAAGTCGCTTAGGGTTAGCGGGGGACCCATTTCAGTATTTT.

This sequence joins TRBV7-9 and TRBJ1-2, with 7 bases lining up with TRBD1. This CDR3 has 14 amino acids. Unmatched junction bases numbered 12, after V lost 7 bases and J lost 7 bases. Looked up from germline, CDR1 is SEHNR and CDR2 is FQNEAQ (reference sequence). CDR3 in amino acids: CASTIQGGGRGYTF. CDR3 bases: TGTGCCAGCACCATTCAAGGAGGGGGCCGTGGCTACACCTTC. Filled out from reference TRBV7-9 and TRBJ1-2, the complete variable domain reads DTGVSQNPRHKITKRGQNVTFRCDPISEHNRLYWYRQTLGQGPEFLTYFQNEAQLEKSRLLSDRFSAERPKGSFSTLEIQRTEQGDSAMYLCASTIQGGGRGYTFGSGTRLTVV.

This clone was counted only a few times. The rearrangement joins TRBV7-9 to TRBJ2-4, with 9 nucleotides matching TRBD1. From germline, CDR1 is SEHNR and CDR2 FQNEAQ (reference sequence). The CDR3 runs to 16 residues. V gave up 5 bases and J gave up 1 base; unmatched junction bases: 6. In DNA, the CDR3 is TGTGCCAGCAGCCCTACAGGGGGCGAGGCCAAAAACATTCAGTACTTC. As protein: CASSPTGGEAKNIQYF.

V gene TRBV14 combines with J gene TRBJ2-7; D might be TRBD1 (5 bases). The CDR3 is made up of 17 amino acids. Germline values: CDR1 SGHDN, CDR2 FVKESK. The ends were cut back, 1 base at V and 4 bases at J, with 20 bases in the middle. The CDR3 bases are TGTGCCAGCAGCCAAGCCTTGGGGCCCAGGGCGGAATACGAGCAGTACTTC. It specifies CASSQALGPRAEYEQYF.

The V call is TRBV20-1, the J call TRBJ2-1; D uncertain. The germline V gene has CDR1 DFQATT and CDR2 SNEGSKA (reference sequence). V lost 3 bases and J 0 bases, leaving 9 bases between the germline ends. The CDR3 spans 14 residues. The CDR3 is CSASPRSSYNEQFF. The CDR3, as DNA: TGCAGTGCTAGTCCAAGGAGCTCCTACAATGAGCAGTTCTTC.

The chain recombines TRBV6-2 or TRBV6-3 with TRBJ1-5; maybe TRBD1 (5 bases). Deletions cut 2 bases from V and 0 bases from J, with 8 bases between. The CDR3 consists of 15 residues. Germline V CDR1 and CDR2: MNHEY, SVGEGT. As DNA, the CDR3 is TGTGCCAGCAGTTACCAGGGATATAGCAATCAGCCCCAGCATTTT. Translating it yields CASSYQGYSNQPQHF.

This clone came up once. As DNA, the CDR3 is TGTGCCAGCAGTTACCAGAGCTCTGGGGCCAACGTCCTGACTTTC. Amino acids: CASSYQSSGANVLTF. The rearrangement links TRBV6-5 to TRBJ2-6; D call uncertain. The CDR3 sequence is 15 residues long. The ends were cut back, 2 bases at V and 0 bases at J, with 5 bases in the middle. Germline assignment: CDR1 MNHEY and CDR2 SVGAGI.

In nucleotides, the CDR3 is TGTGCCAGCTCACCGGGAGTAGCGGGGGTAGGAGAGACCCAGTACTTC. Translation: CASSPGVAGVGETQYF. V is TRBV7-8 and J is TRBJ2-5; 9 bases line up with TRBD2. Per germline, CDR1 SGHVS and CDR2 FQNEAQ. The CDR3 is made up of 16 amino acids. V trimming: 8 bases; J trimming: 4 bases; junction bases outside the gene matches: 14.

J is TRBJ1-5 and V is TRBV6-5; D uncertain. Trimming shortened V by 5 bases and J by 3 bases, and 11 bases separated the two germline ends. CDR3 length: 14 amino acids. CDR1 and CDR2 (germline): MNHEY, SVGAGI. The CDR3 sequence: CASSNDGSNQPQHF. The CDR3 nucleotides read TGTGCCAGCAGTAATGACGGTTCCAATCAGCCCCAGCATTTT.